These T cell receptor beta chains were read from a single sample in a study of shared clonotypes between healthy human individuals. TCRdb's table, derived via immunoSEQ multiplex PCR, lists solely in-frame clones and lacks some. Here the sample spans 800,000 or so clones, 96% being singletons. The sample taken for sequencing was naive CD8+ T cells sorted from blood. These receptors were obtained from a man aged 25 to 45 in good health. CDR3s leave out the opening cysteine and the closing phenylalanine or tryptophan.

V	J	CDR3
TRBV9	TRBJ2-4	ASSPPGGLAKNIQY
TRBV15	TRBJ2-3	ATSVGISGTDTQY
TRBV27	TRBJ2-7	ASSLVGTGAYEQY
TRBV15	TRBJ2-3	ATSRGGGTTDTQY
TRBV5-4	TRBJ2-1	ASSSGRVNDEQF
TRBV27	TRBJ2-1	ASSSPRGYNEQF
TRBV7-3	TRBJ2-3	ASSPNFQIHTDTQY
TRBV7-9	TRBJ2-1	ASSFQGAGGPHNEQF
TRBV7-9	TRBJ2-3	ASSSRSADTQY
TRBV19	TRBJ1-1	ASRDNDRAKVFTEAF
TRBV4-1	TRBJ2-7	ASSQGRDPSYEQY
TRBV19	TRBJ2-1	ASSRSQGRKSYNEQF
TRBV4-1	TRBJ2-6	ASSQIGTSGSSGANVLT
TRBV11-2	TRBJ2-7	ASSPPGQVGNYEQY
TRBV29-1	TRBJ1-1	SVIGGRTVTEAF
TRBV27	TRBJ2-7	ASSFGTGGYEQY
TRBV27	TRBJ2-2	ASSLLAGGKEENTGELF
TRBV4-1	TRBJ2-6	ASSQAGTGPLSGANVLT
TRBV27	TRBJ1-2	ASSLSPRNYGYT
TRBV4-3	TRBJ2-7	ASSQVGFSYEQY
TRBV7-9	TRBJ1-1	ASRSGAEAF
TRBV9	TRBJ2-1	ASSAWTSGSSNEQF
TRBV27	TRBJ2-1	ASSPYQSGSYNEQF
TRBV28	TRBJ1-5	ASSPVNQPQH
TRBV18	TRBJ2-7	ASSPSLRIGGETYEQY
TRBV27	TRBJ2-5	ASSSWGAPSQETQY
TRBV29-1	TRBJ1-4	SVEDWAEGATNEKLF
TRBV7-9	TRBJ2-1	ASGSQNNEQF